This T cell receptor (beta chain) was captured in a study of beta chain features in type 1 diabetes. Only one heparinised blood draw was taken per donor, and its volume averaged roughly 0.12 L. Sorting that relied on CD45RO/CCR7/CD25/CD127/CD95/CD27 yielded CD4+ naive, central memory, regulatory and stem cell-like memory cells. The sample holds a few counts of this clone. Its matching antigen is unknown. Sequencing targeted expressed TCRB transcripts, as all isolated RNA had been reverse transcribed. Naive, central memory and regulatory T cell samples yielded roughly 3.6 million reads on average. The protocol was immunoSEQ multiplex PCR, while the TCRdb copy is restricted to in-frame clones and leaves out a portion. Of approximately 170,000 clones detected, roughly 8% appear once; the ten largest clones hold roughly 0.5%. Study findings and constraints: These data did not resolve whether HLA type affects TCRB rearrangement. Type 1 diabetes patients showed a moderate but significant shortening of TCRB CDR3s in all four CD4+ subsets.

Per the germline V gene, CDR1 is SNHLY and CDR2 is FYNNEI. The CDR3 is 17 amino acids. V lost 4 bases and J lost 4; bases outside the gene matches: 10. Material for sequencing was central memory CD4+ T cells from blood. The chain has TRBV2 and TRBJ2-1; 10 nucleotides align to TRBD2. This receptor was obtained from a man aged 18-30 years with type 1 diabetes. For the CDR3, the DNA is TGTGCCAGCAGTGGGGCCCAGCGGGAGGGCCTTTACAATGAGCAGTTCTTC. It codes for CASSGAQREGLYNEQFF.